One sample yielded the 24 T cell receptor beta chains listed below, sequenced in a study of cytomegalovirus exposure and HLA in healthy donors (dated by TCRdb to 2016 to 2017). To prepare the library, the immunoSEQ multiplex PCR assay was applied. TCRdb obtained this table from immuneACCESS and retained in-frame rearrangements with V and J assigned. These tables miss some clones; where compared with another copy, unresolved V genes account for less than half of the shortfall, and the remainder is unexplained. The sample table lists 75,000 to 95,000 clones, 96% of them with a count of one. The ten biggest clones cover roughly 0.82% of the sample. The sample consisted of PBMCs. These receptors were collected from a man aged 18 to 29 in good health and CMV-seronegative.

In this sample, this clone turned up once. J is TRBJ2-7 and V is TRBV11-2; TRBD2 matches 7 bases. With 5 bases clipped from V and 4 bases from J, the junction kept 8 bases outside the gene matches. The CDR3 is 14 amino acids. Germline V gene data show CDR1 as SGHAT and CDR2 as FQNNGV. The CDR3 region has the DNA TGTGCCAGCAGCAGCGGGACTTCGATTTACGAGCAGTACTTC. This translates into CASSSGTSIYEQYF.

The chain has TRBV27 and TRBJ1-2, with D hard to call. The CDR3 sequence is 15 residues long. V lost 0 bases to trimming and J lost 6 bases, with 14 bases between them. Germline CDR1 is MNHEY and CDR2 is SMNVEV (reference sequence). This CDR3 is CASSLSRTGFNGYTF. Written as DNA, the CDR3 is TGTGCCAGCAGTTTATCTAGGACGGGATTTAATGGCTACACCTTC.

The chain is built from TRBV10-1 and TRBJ2-7; TRBD1 agrees at 9 bases. After removal of 3 bases from V and 4 bases from J, the junction contained 10 bases not matched to a gene. The CDR3 consists of 16 residues. Germline loops: CDR1 WNHNN, CDR2 SYGVQD (reference sequence). CDR3 in DNA: TGCGCCAGCAGTGATATGGGGACAGGGACTGTATACGAGCAGTACTTC. Protein sequence: CASSDMGTGTVYEQYF.

The chain combines TRBV5-4 with TRBJ2-1, with unresolved D. Germline V gene data show CDR1 as SGHNT and CDR2 as YYREEE (reference sequence). The CDR3 runs to 16 residues. Trimming shortened V by 3 bases and J by 0 bases, and 13 bases separated the two germline ends. The CDR3 DNA sequence: TGTGCCAGCAGCTCGAAAAGCGTAAACTCCTACAATGAGCAGTTCTTC. Residues: CASSSKSVNSYNEQFF.

The gene calls are TRBV12-5 and TRBJ1-2; perhaps TRBD1 as D (5 bases). Trimming removed 0 bases at V and 4 bases at J, with 18 bases between. CDR3 length: 17 residues. Germline CDR1 reads LGHNT; CDR2 reads FRNRAP. This CDR3 is CASGLVRGGEASYGYTF. CDR3 bases: TGTGCTAGTGGTTTGGTACGGGGGGGAGAGGCTAGCTATGGCTACACCTTC.

This clone was detected only once. V gene TRBV5-1 combines with J gene TRBJ2-5; TRBD1 aligns across 7 bases. CDR3 length: 13 amino acids. Losses at the gene ends were 1 base for V and 4 bases for J; bases not matched to a gene: 1. The V gene's germline CDR1 is SGHRS and CDR2 YFSETQ. The CDR3 is CASSLTGVETQYF. In DNA form, the CDR3 reads TGCGCCAGCAGCTTGACAGGGGTAGAGACCCAGTACTTC.

The chain carries TRBV11-3 and TRBJ1-2, with unresolved D. V was pared by 5 bases and J by 6 bases, with 22 bases between. The germline V gene encodes CDR1 SGHNT and CDR2 YENEEA. The CDR3 length is 16 residues. CDR3 loop: CASSPDAGSPGDGYTF. In DNA, the CDR3 is TGTGCCAGCAGCCCGGACGCCGGGTCCCCCGGGGATGGCTACACCTTC. Supplemented by reference TRBV11-3 and TRBJ1-2, the full variable domain reads EAGVVQSPRYKIIEKKQPVAFWCNPISGHNTLYWYLQNLGQGPELLIRYENEEAVDDSQLPKDRFSAERLKGVDSTLKIQPAELGDSAVYLCASSPDAGSPGDGYTFGSGTRLTVV.

This sequence joins TRBV7-3 and TRBJ2-5; 12 bases align to TRBD1. Germline CDR1 is SGHTA and CDR2 is FQGTGA. There are 16 residues in the CDR3. V shed 5 bases, J shed 4 bases, and the junction held 8 bases outside the gene matches. CDR3 amino acids: CASSSRGQGARETQYF. CDR3 DNA: TGTGCCAGCAGCAGCAGGGGACAGGGGGCGAGAGAGACCCAGTACTTC.

The chain employs TRBV5-1 and TRBJ2-1, with TRBD1 matching over 10 bases. This CDR3 region has 13 residues. Trimming at V came to 1 base and at J to 14 bases, leaving 6 bases not matched to a gene. Germline V gene data show CDR1 as SGHRS and CDR2 as YFSETQ. CDR3 loop: CASSLLRGTGEFF. The CDR3 DNA reads TGCGCCAGCAGCTTGTTGCGGGGGACAGGGGAGTTCTTC.

The table lists this clone with a count of one. This chain links TRBV10-1 with TRBJ2-2, with 7 bases that match TRBD1. V lost 5 bases, J lost 0 bases, and 3 bases stayed unmatched. CDR1 is WNHNN and CDR2 is SYGVQD in the germline V gene (reference sequence). The CDR3 runs 15 residues. The CDR3: CASSRQGSNTGELFF. The CDR3, as DNA: TGCGCCAGCAGTCGACAGGGCTCGAACACCGGGGAGCTGTTTTTT.

The chain carries TRBV13 and TRBJ2-1, with 13 bases identical to TRBD2. This CDR3 is 17 amino acids long. CDR1 PRHDT and CDR2 FYEKMQ come from the germline V gene (reference sequence). The V gene end was trimmed by 5 bases and the J gene end by 5 bases; junction bases not matched to a gene: 9. The CDR3 loop reads CASSPLTSGRVHNEQFF. For the CDR3, the DNA is TGTGCCAGCAGCCCCCTTACTAGCGGGAGGGTCCACAATGAGCAGTTCTTC.

J is TRBJ1-4 and V is TRBV11-3, with a possible D match to TRBD1 (5 bases). This CDR3 has 14 residues. Trimming pared 1 base from V and 6 bases from J, leaving 9 bases between. The V gene's germline CDR1 is SGHNT and CDR2 YENEEA. The CDR3 loop reads CASSLGRGYEKLFF. CDR3 bases: TGTGCCAGCAGCTTAGGGAGGGGCTATGAAAAACTGTTTTTT.

V and J are TRBV5-6 and TRBJ2-1; D gene unclear. Germline V gene sequence: CDR1 SGHDT, CDR2 YYEEEE. CDR3 size: 13 residues. Trimming left V 2 bases short and J 6 bases short, with 9 bases between. Written as DNA, the CDR3 is TGTGCCAGCAGCTTAGTAGGCGGCAATGAGCAGTTCTTC. Translated: CASSLVGGNEQFF.

J is TRBJ2-2 and V is TRBV5-4; 7 positions agree with TRBD2. Trimming took 2 bases from V and 6 from J; bases not matched to a gene: 22. CDR1 and CDR2 from the germline V gene are SGHNT and YYREEE (reference sequence). The CDR3 spans 20 residues. This CDR3 is CASSFMRGSLIRAGAGELFF. CDR3 nucleotides: TGTGCCAGCAGCTTTATGAGAGGGAGTCTAATCCGGGCGGGGGCCGGGGAGCTGTTTTTT.

The rearrangement links TRBV29-1 to TRBJ2-3, with 11 bases identical to TRBD1. V shed 3 bases, J shed 0 bases, and the junction held 8 bases outside the gene matches. Germline assignment: CDR1 SQVTM and CDR2 ANQGSEA. The CDR3 spans 17 residues. CDR3 sequence (DNA): TGCAGCGTTGATACTTGGACAGGGGGCAAAAGCACAGATACGCAGTATTTT. The encoded protein is CSVDTWTGGKSTDTQYF.

This CDR3 is CASMVGTGGAGYGYTF. Written as DNA, the CDR3 is TGTGCCAGCATGGTCGGGACAGGGGGCGCAGGCTATGGCTACACCTTC. The gene calls are TRBV2 and TRBJ1-2; 12 bases fit TRBD1. After removal of 7 bases from V and 4 bases from J, the junction contained 10 bases not matched to a gene. The CDR3 spans 16 residues. Germline CDR1 and CDR2: SNHLY and FYNNEI.

This sequence joins TRBV6-1 and TRBJ1-5; the D is unclear. V was shortened by 2 bases and J by 2 bases, with 10 bases between the two germline ends. This CDR3 contains 15 residues. The germline gives CDR1 MNHNS, CDR2 SASEGT. As DNA, the CDR3 is TGTGCCAGCAGTGAACGGGATCGGCGCAATCAGCCCCAGCATTTT. It translates to CASSERDRRNQPQHF.

V and J are TRBV4-1 and TRBJ1-1; 7 bases agree with TRBD1. Germline V gives CDR1 MGHRA, CDR2 YSYEKL. Losses at the gene ends were 3 bases for V and 6 bases for J; bases not matched to a gene: 16. CDR3 length equals 17 residues. This chain's CDR3 is CASSQPFRGGVTPEAFF. DNA for the CDR3: TGCGCCAGCAGCCAGCCGTTCAGAGGGGGCGTTACGCCTGAAGCTTTCTTT.

V usage is TRBV28 and J usage is TRBJ1-4; no reliable D call. The germline V and J ends were trimmed by 3 bases and 6 bases, with 11 bases remaining between them. The CDR3 spans 14 residues. Germline CDR1 MDHEN, CDR2 SYDVKM. CDR3 sequence reads: CASSFRIKDEKLFF. CDR3 bases: TGTGCCAGCAGTTTCAGGATCAAGGATGAAAAACTGTTTTTT.

The J gene is TRBJ2-1, the V gene TRBV5-4, with TRBD2 matching over 11 bases. The CDR3 consists of 16 residues. The trim removed 3 bases at V and 6 bases at J, leaving 8 bases unmatched. The V gene's germline CDR1 is SGHNT and CDR2 YYREEE (reference sequence). The DNA of the CDR3 is TGTGCCAGCAGCTCCCGGTATAGCGGGAGGGGCAATGAGCAGTTCTTC. This encodes CASSSRYSGRGNEQFF.

The rearrangement links TRBV11-2 to TRBJ2-1; 10 bases align to TRBD2. Trimming at V came to 2 bases and at J to 6 bases, leaving 4 bases not matched to a gene. This CDR3 spans 15 amino acids. The V gene's germline CDR1 is SGHAT and CDR2 FQNNGV. CDR3 nucleotide sequence: TGTGCCAGCAGCTTAATACTAGCGGGAACCAATGAGCAGTTCTTC. This translates into CASSLILAGTNEQFF.

The chain has TRBV5-1 and TRBJ2-1; 12 nucleotides line up with TRBD2. The CDR3 totals 15 residues. V lost 1 base, J lost 7 bases, and 3 bases stayed unmatched. Per the germline V gene, CDR1 is SGHRS and CDR2 is YFSETQ. As DNA, the CDR3 is TGCGCCAGCAGCTTGCTTGGACTAGCGGGAAATGAGCAGTTCTTC. Its protein is CASSLLGLAGNEQFF. Looking up the rest from reference TRBV5-1 and TRBJ2-1 gives the full variable domain: KAGVTQTPRYLIKTRGQQVTLSCSPISGHRSVSWYQQTPGQGLQFLFEYFSETQRNKGNFPGRFSGRQFSNSRSEMNVSTLELGDSALYLCASSLLGLAGNEQFFGPGTRLTVL.

V and J are TRBV25-1 and TRBJ1-1; D gene unclear. This CDR3 is 15 amino acids long. The germline V gene encodes CDR1 MGHDK and CDR2 SYGVNS. The V gene lost 5 bases and the J gene lost 1 base, with 14 bases spanning the gap. The CDR3 DNA reads TGTGCCAGCAGTTCCGTGGGTCCAGGGAACACTGAAGCTTTCTTT. As protein: CASSSVGPGNTEAFF.

The chain carries TRBV7-9 and TRBJ2-5; 14 positions agree with TRBD2. The CDR3 is 16 residues long. J was trimmed by 5 bases and V by 3 bases; bases with no gene match: 5. Germline lookup yields CDR1 SEHNR and CDR2 FQNEAQ (reference sequence). The CDR3 nucleotides read TGTGCCAGCAGCTTGGGACTAGCGGGAGTGAGGGAGACCCAGTACTTC. Protein sequence: CASSLGLAGVRETQYF.